These 21 T cell receptor beta chains share one sample of origin, sequenced in a study of Graves' ophthalmopathy and Graves' hyperthyroidism (dated by TCRdb to 2017 to 2018). Sequencer: Illumina HiSeq 2000. For repertoire sequencing, TCR beta CDR3 regions were amplified from RNA transcripts. A first-round RT-PCR used HTBI primers with the Qiagen OneStep RT-PCR kit, followed by a second-round multiplex PCR, size selection and purification. TCRdb redid the processing of the public reads, applying fastp at Q25 and MiXCR, and retained in-frame beta chains. Each record represents a unique CDR3 protein, reported with the most common genes and DNA among its rows. This sample gives around 400,000 distinct CDR3 sequences in total; around 16% of them show up just once. 1.5% to 2% of the sample is in the top ten clones. Sequencing input: peripheral blood. All receptors derive from a woman aged 18-29 years with Graves' ophthalmopathy. Donor details come from another sample of the same person, matched by shared clones.

This clonotype was recorded many times. CDR3 protein: CASSIKAVTGELFF. The CDR3 DNA reads TGTGCCAGTAGTATAAAGGCCGTCACCGGGGAGCTGTTTTTT. The chain carries TRBV19 and TRBJ2-2; D remains unclear. CDR1 LNHDA and CDR2 SQIVND come from the germline V gene (reference sequence). V was cut by 2 bases and J by 4 bases, with 8 bases left in between. This CDR3 region has 14 residues.

The chain uses TRBV12-5 and TRBJ1-3; maybe TRBD1 (6 bases). The CDR3 has 14 amino acids. CDR1 and CDR2 (germline): LGHNT, FRNRAP. Between the trimmed V and J ends, which lost 3 bases and 0 bases, there was a span of 6 bases. CDR3 sequence reads: CASGLGGSGNTIYF. CDR3 sequence (DNA): TGTGCTAGTGGTTTAGGGGGCTCTGGAAACACCATATATTTT.

At least ten counts were recorded for this clonotype. V is TRBV6-2 or TRBV6-3 and J is TRBJ2-7; 9 bases agree with TRBD1. Germline V gene data show CDR1 as MNHEY and CDR2 as SVGEGT. With V trimmed by 0 bases and J by 0 bases, 9 bases remained unmatched. The CDR3 is 18 residues long. CDR3 in amino acids: CASSYSAGQGALSYEQYF. The DNA of the CDR3 is TGTGCCAGCAGTTACTCCGCGGGACAGGGAGCCCTCTCCTACGAGCAGTACTTC.

The chain has TRBV5-3 and TRBJ2-2, with 13 bases aligning to TRBD2. TRBV5-3 is an open reading frame whose function is uncertain. The CDR3 totals 15 residues. Trimming took 8 bases from V and 3 from J; bases not matched to a gene: 4. The CDR3 DNA reads as TGTGCCAGTCGACTAGCGGGAGGTCACACCGGGGAGCTGTTTTTT. Its translation is CASRLAGGHTGELFF.

The chain carries TRBV6-2 or TRBV6-3 and TRBJ2-2, with TRBD2 matching 7 bases. The J segment lost 4 bases and the V segment lost 8 bases, leaving 7 bases of the junction unmatched. Germline lookup yields CDR1 MNHEY and CDR2 SVGEGT. The CDR3 loop spans 14 amino acids. The CDR3 region is CASEGLTITGELFF. As DNA, the CDR3 is TGTGCCAGCGAGGGACTAACCATCACCGGGGAGCTGTTTTTT.

There are many counts of this clonotype. This chain links TRBV7-2 with TRBJ1-2; 9 nucleotides agree with TRBD1. With 0 bases clipped from V and 5 bases from J, the junction kept 7 bases outside the gene matches. There are 16 residues in the CDR3. From germline, CDR1 is SGHTA and CDR2 FQGNSA. As DNA, the CDR3 is TGTGCCAGCAGCTTAGCACAGGGGGCTCGAGGGTATGGCTACACCTTC. Translating gives CASSLAQGARGYGYTF.

The sample holds many counts of this clonotype. The chain links TRBV6-5 to TRBJ2-5, with TRBD1 as a possible D gene (6 bases). The CDR3 extends over 15 amino acids. Trimming cost V 2 bases and J 1 base, with 11 bases left between them. Looked up from germline, CDR1 is MNHEY and CDR2 is SVGAGI. CDR3 in amino acids: CASSYMRQVQETQYF. DNA of the CDR3: TGTGCCAGCAGTTACATGCGACAGGTCCAAGAGACCCAGTACTTC.

There are many counts of this clonotype. The J gene is TRBJ2-7, the V gene TRBV7-3, with TRBD1 matching 8 bases. The CDR3 spans 15 residues. The V gene's germline CDR1 is SGHTA and CDR2 FQGTGA. The V and J ends lost 0 bases and 5 bases, in that order; junction bases with no gene match: 6. The CDR3 sequence: CASSLTTGGVHEQYF. DNA of the CDR3: TGTGCCAGCAGCTTAACCACAGGGGGAGTCCACGAGCAGTACTTC.

This clonotype was picked up many times. The chain combines TRBV28 with TRBJ1-5; D uncertain. The V end was cut by 1 base, the J end by 1 base, with 8 bases between. CDR3 length equals 15 residues. The V gene's germline CDR1 is MDHEN and CDR2 SYDVKM. CDR3 sequence (DNA): TGTGCCAGCAGTTTATTCGGTCGGAGCAATCAGCCCCAGCATTTT. This encodes CASSLFGRSNQPQHF.

This clonotype was seen repeatedly, ten times or more. The chain joins TRBV6-2 or TRBV6-3 to TRBJ1-5; D gene unclear. In germline, CDR1 is MNHEY, CDR2 SVGEGT. V was trimmed by 7 bases and J by 4 bases, leaving 14 bases between them. The CDR3 spans 14 residues. CDR3 residues: CASTPVGPNQPQHF. Written as DNA, the CDR3 is TGTGCCAGCACCCCCGTGGGTCCGAATCAGCCCCAGCATTTT.

This clonotype came up a few times. The J gene is TRBJ2-5, the V gene TRBV12-3 or TRBV12-4; perhaps TRBD1 as D (6 bases). The CDR3 runs 14 residues. V lost 6 bases to trimming and J lost 2 bases, with 13 bases between them. The CDR3: CASRLNRDQETQYF. The CDR3 bases are TGTGCCAGCAGACTTAACAGGGATCAAGAGACCCAGTACTTC.

J is TRBJ2-5 and V is TRBV19; 8 nucleotides align to TRBD2. The germline V gene encodes CDR1 LNHDA and CDR2 SQIVND (reference sequence). The J segment lost 4 bases and the V segment lost 4 bases, leaving 8 bases of the junction unmatched. This CDR3 region has 15 residues. The CDR3 spells CASSTSGSGGETQYF. The CDR3 nucleotides are TGTGCCAGTAGTACCAGCGGGAGCGGCGGAGAGACCCAGTACTTC.

This clonotype was recorded at least ten times. The gene calls are TRBV6-1 and TRBJ2-5; D is possibly TRBD2 (6 bases). The germline V gene has CDR1 MNHNS and CDR2 SASEGT. V was pared by 7 bases and J by 7 bases, with 19 bases between. The CDR3 covers 14 residues. This chain's CDR3 is CASTLLEGIGTQYF. For the CDR3, the DNA is TGTGCCAGCACCCTCCTGGAGGGAATCGGGACCCAGTACTTC.

This clonotype was seen a single time. V usage is TRBV19 and J usage is TRBJ2-5; D possibly corresponds to TRBD1 (6 bases). V shed 5 bases and J shed 1 base, with 11 bases lying between them. The CDR3 totals 14 residues. The germline CDR1 and CDR2 sequences are LNHDA and SQIVND (reference sequence). CDR3 residues: CASSDGQIQETQYF. CDR3 DNA: TGTGCCAGTAGTGATGGACAGATCCAAGAGACCCAGTACTTC.

In this sample, this clonotype turned up many times. This chain links TRBV12-3 or TRBV12-4 with TRBJ1-2; D is perhaps TRBD1 (6 bases). V lost 5 bases and J lost 6, with 19 bases in between. The CDR3 runs to 15 residues. The DNA of the CDR3 is TGTGCCAGCAGTCCCCACACGGGGGGCCTAGATGGCTACACCTTC. It is translated as CASSPHTGGLDGYTF.

This clonotype was seen ten or more times. The rearrangement links TRBV27 to TRBJ2-7; D unresolved. The length of the CDR3 is 13 residues. The V gene's germline CDR1 is MNHEY and CDR2 SMNVEV (reference sequence). Trimming removed 3 bases from V and 6 bases from J, with 12 bases in between. The CDR3 here is CASSFDKVPEQYF. In nucleotides, the CDR3 is TGTGCCAGCAGTTTTGATAAGGTACCCGAGCAGTACTTC.

This clonotype was picked up many times. The gene calls are TRBV7-2 and TRBJ2-7; D unresolved. The CDR3 has 13 amino acids. Germline CDR1 is SGHTA and CDR2 is FQGNSA. Trimming cost V 5 bases and J 2 bases, with 10 bases left between them. CDR3 residues: CASSPVAPYEQYF. The CDR3 DNA reads as TGTGCCAGCAGCCCGGTGGCTCCCTACGAGCAGTACTTC. The variable domain in full, completed from reference TRBV7-2 and TRBJ2-7, reads GAGVSQSPSNKVTEKGKDVELRCDPISGHTALYWYRQSLGQGLEFLIYFQGNSAPDKSGLPSDRFSAERTGGSVSTLTIQRTQQEDSAVYLCASSPVAPYEQYFGPGTRLTVT.

As regards this clonotype: A junction boundary mismatches the germline segment, possibly from a read error. The chain couples TRBV27 to TRBJ1-1; 7 bases align to TRBD1. Germline CDR1 MNHEY, CDR2 SMNVEV (reference sequence). The CDR3 consists of 13 residues. In DNA form, the CDR3 reads TGTGCCAGCAAAGAAGGGGGCTACACCGAAGCTTTCTTT. Encoded protein: CASKEGGYTEAFF.

This clonotype was seen at least ten times. J is TRBJ1-2 and V is TRBV12-3 or TRBV12-4; perhaps TRBD1 as D (5 bases). The V end lost 5 bases, the J end lost 4 bases, and 8 bases lay between the germline ends. This CDR3 is built from 12 residues. CDR3 loop: CASSGGAYGYTF. In DNA form, the CDR3 reads TGTGCCAGCAGTGGAGGGGCCTATGGCTACACCTTC.

This clonotype was recorded many times. The chain links TRBV5-1 to TRBJ1-1; TRBD1 is a possible D gene (5 bases). Trimming took 4 bases from V and 6 from J, leaving 16 bases between them. CDR3 length: 14 amino acids. Germline V lookup: CDR1 SGHRS, CDR2 YFSETQ. In DNA, the CDR3 is TGCGCCAGCAGCGCCGGAGGGGCCGTACCTGAAGCTTTCTTT. Its protein is CASSAGGAVPEAFF.

At least ten counts were recorded for this clonotype. The chain is built from TRBV28 and TRBJ2-7; D might be TRBD2 (5 bases). CDR3 length: 15 residues. Germline lookup yields CDR1 MDHEN and CDR2 SYDVKM. V lost 5 bases and J lost 2, with 16 bases in between. The CDR3 DNA is TGTGCCAGCAGTCCTACGGCGGGTGGAGCCTACGAGCAGTACTTC. The encoded protein is CASSPTAGGAYEQYF.